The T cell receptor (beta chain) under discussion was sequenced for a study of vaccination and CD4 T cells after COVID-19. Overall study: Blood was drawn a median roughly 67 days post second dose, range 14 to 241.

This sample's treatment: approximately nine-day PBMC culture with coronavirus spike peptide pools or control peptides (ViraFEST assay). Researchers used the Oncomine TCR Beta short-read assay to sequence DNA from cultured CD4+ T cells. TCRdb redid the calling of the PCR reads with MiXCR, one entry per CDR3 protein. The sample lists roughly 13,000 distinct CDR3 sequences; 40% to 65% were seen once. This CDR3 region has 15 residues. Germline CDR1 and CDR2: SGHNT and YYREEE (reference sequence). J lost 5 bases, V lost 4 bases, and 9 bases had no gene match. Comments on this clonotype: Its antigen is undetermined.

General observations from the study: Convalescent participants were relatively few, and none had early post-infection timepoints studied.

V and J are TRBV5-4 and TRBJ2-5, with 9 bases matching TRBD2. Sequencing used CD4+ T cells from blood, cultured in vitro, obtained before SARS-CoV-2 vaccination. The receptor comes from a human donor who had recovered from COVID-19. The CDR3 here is CASSRAAGGGETQYF. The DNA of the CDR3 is TGTGCCAGCAGCCGAGCAGCGGGAGGAGGGGAGACCCAGTACTTC.